Included here is one T cell receptor (beta chain) sequence, with context. Its antigen is currently unknown. TCRdb's copy holds only in-frame clones and misses some; the assay was immunoSEQ multiplex PCR. Here the sample spans 110,000 or so clones, around nine tenths being singletons. The record originates from a study of T cell responses to AZD1222 COVID-19 vaccine. General study results and limits: At 160-218 and 743-854, vaccine-associated CD4 TCRs were dominant, and they spanned spike. Baseline serostatus was positive in only a handful of AZD1222 recipients.

Germline V gene sequence: CDR1 SGHRS, CDR2 YFSETQ. V lost 0 bases and J lost 4, with 8 bases in between. This CDR3 is built from 13 residues. Pooled together were second doses at about 4 or about 12 weeks. This chain links TRBV5-1 with TRBJ2-7, with a tentative D call TRBD2 (5 bases). This specimen consisted of peripheral blood, obtained 28 days after the second AZD1222 dose. The TCR was taken from an adult who received the AZD1222 COVID-19 vaccine. CDR3 bases: TGCGCCAGCAGCTTGGGAGGGATTTACGAGCAGTACTTC. Translation: CASSLGGIYEQYF.